This TCR beta chain was profiled in a study of vaccination and CD4 T cells after COVID-19. The wider study: The control cultures got either a CEFX pool, an HIV-1 Nef pool, or no peptide at all.

A remark on this clonotype: Its antigen is currently unknown.

Described treatment: 10-day PBMC culture with coronavirus spike peptide pools or control peptides (ViraFEST assay). CD4+ T cells that came from the unexposed donor were collected before the COVID-19 pandemic (2011-2018). After culture for about ten days, isolation of CD4+ T cells was performed by negative selection. Unexposed-donor CD4+ T cells were probed with SARS-CoV-2 S/N and four cold-coronavirus spikes, cells permitting. Cultured CD4+ T-cell DNA underwent Oncomine TCR Beta short-read sequencing. Cultured CD4+ T cells yielded the extracted genomic DNA. TCRdb re-derived calls from the PCR reads in MiXCR, one entry per CDR3 protein. The repertoire holds 8,000 to 10,000 distinct CDR3 sequences, with 34% as singletons. In germline, CDR1 is SGHTA, CDR2 FQGNSA. The CDR3 has 15 amino acids. With 2 bases clipped from V and 2 bases from J, the junction kept 3 bases outside the gene matches.

The TCR comes from a human donor in good health. The rearrangement links TRBV7-2 to TRBJ2-1; the match to TRBD2 covers 7 bases. The sample comprised CD4+ T cells from blood, cultured in vitro. CDR3 coding DNA: TGTGCCAGCAGCTTAAGGGGACTACCCTACAATGAGCAGTTCTTC. It is translated as CASSLRGLPYNEQFF.